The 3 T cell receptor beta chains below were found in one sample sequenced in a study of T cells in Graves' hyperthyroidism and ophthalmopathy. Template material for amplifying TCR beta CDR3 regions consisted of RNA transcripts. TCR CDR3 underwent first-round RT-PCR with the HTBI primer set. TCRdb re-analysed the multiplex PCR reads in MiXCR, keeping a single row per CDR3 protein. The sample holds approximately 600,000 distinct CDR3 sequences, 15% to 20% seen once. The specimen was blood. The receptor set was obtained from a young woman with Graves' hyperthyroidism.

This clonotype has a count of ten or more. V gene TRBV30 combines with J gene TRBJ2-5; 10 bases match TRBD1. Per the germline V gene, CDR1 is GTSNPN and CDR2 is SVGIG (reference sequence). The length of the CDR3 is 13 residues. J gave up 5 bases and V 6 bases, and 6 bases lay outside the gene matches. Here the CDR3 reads CACRQGASETQYF. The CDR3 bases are TGTGCCTGCAGACAGGGGGCGAGTGAGACCCAGTACTTC.

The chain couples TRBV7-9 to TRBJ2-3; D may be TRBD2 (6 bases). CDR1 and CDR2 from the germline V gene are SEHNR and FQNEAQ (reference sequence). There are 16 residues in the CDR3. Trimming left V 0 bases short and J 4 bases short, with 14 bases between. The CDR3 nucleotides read TGTGCCAGCAGCTTAGCGCATGGGGGGATCCCAGATACGCAGTATTTT. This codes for CASSLAHGGIPDTQYF.

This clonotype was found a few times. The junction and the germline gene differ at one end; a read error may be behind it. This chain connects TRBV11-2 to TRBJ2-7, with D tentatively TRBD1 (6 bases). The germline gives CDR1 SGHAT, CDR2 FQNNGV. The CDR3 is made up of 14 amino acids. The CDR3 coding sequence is TGTACCAGCAGCTCCCCAGGGGTTTACTACGAGCAGTACTTC. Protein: CTSSSPGVYYEQYF.